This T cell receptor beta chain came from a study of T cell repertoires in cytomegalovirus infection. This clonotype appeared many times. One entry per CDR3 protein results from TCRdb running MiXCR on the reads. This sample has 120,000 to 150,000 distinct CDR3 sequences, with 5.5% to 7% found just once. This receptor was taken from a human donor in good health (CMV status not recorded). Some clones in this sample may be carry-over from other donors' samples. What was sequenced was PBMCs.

CDR3 sequence (DNA): TGTGCCAGCAGCAACGACCACTACGAGCAGTACTTC. Translated, it gives CASSNDHYEQYF. This sequence joins TRBV7-2 and TRBJ2-7; D unclear. Germline lookup yields CDR1 SGHTA and CDR2 FQGNSA. The V end was cut by 5 bases, the J end by 3 bases, with 8 bases between. This CDR3 is built from 12 residues. Complete variable domain (other parts from reference TRBV7-2 and TRBJ2-7): GAGVSQSPSNKVTEKGKDVELRCDPISGHTALYWYRQSLGQGLEFLIYFQGNSAPDKSGLPSDRFSAERTGGSVSTLTIQRTQQEDSAVYLCASSNDHYEQYFGPGTRLTVT.